The next 2 T cell receptor beta chains were all read from a single sample in a study of cytomegalovirus exposure and HLA in healthy donors. PCR involved 60 Vbeta and 13 Jbeta primers. Generated by immunoSEQ multiplex PCR, the TCRdb table keeps only in-frame clones and is missing some. The sample records about 75,000 clones, roughly four fifths being singletons. What was sequenced was PBMCs. The receptors were gathered from a man aged 18 to 30 in good health and CMV-seronegative.

V gene TRBV5-4 combines with J gene TRBJ2-2, with TRBD2 matching over 11 bases. CDR3 length equals 15 residues. Germline V gives CDR1 SGHNT, CDR2 YYREEE (reference sequence). V shed 4 bases and J 1 base; nucleotides not matched to a gene: 0. The CDR3 bases are TGTGCCAGCAGCACTAGCGGGAGGAACACCGGGGAGCTGTTTTTT. It is translated as CASSTSGRNTGELFF.

This clone appeared a single time. CDR3 coding DNA: TGTGCCAGCAGCAGGGGACAGGGTGAAATCAATCAGCCCCAGCATTTT. This encodes CASSRGQGEINQPQHF. The chain carries TRBV5-6 and TRBJ1-5; 9 bases agree with TRBD1. The CDR3 consists of 16 residues. Per the germline V gene, CDR1 is SGHDT and CDR2 is YYEEEE. The ends lost 4 bases at V and 3 bases at J; junction bases unmatched: 8.